This TCR beta chain was sequenced for a study of T-cell reconstitution after alpha-beta-depleted transplantation in children. General observations from the study: The study traced high day-60 TCRbeta diversity in some patients to surviving recipient T cells and thymic progenitors.

Comments on this clonotype: Its antigen is undetermined.

The CDR3 spans 18 residues. Germline trimming cut 1 base from V and 0 bases from J; bases unmatched to any gene: 3. CDR1 SGHAT and CDR2 FQDESV come from the germline V gene (reference sequence). The library targeted TCRbeta and was prepared with unique molecular identifiers. TCRdb itself ran the PCR reads through MiXCR, one entry per CDR3 protein. This sample carries around 960,000 distinct CDR3 sequences, less than 30% of them seen once, and the ten largest clones take around 30%. This TCR was sampled from a boy younger than two who had a stem cell transplant for SCID, so the T cells may come from the graft donor. The chain is built from TRBV11-1 and TRBJ2-3, with 14 bases fitting TRBD2. The sample here was PBMCs, mostly from graft donor cells, taken 360 days after TCRalphabeta/CD19-depleted stem cell transplant. The CDR3 reads CASSLGLAGGSSTDTQYF. The CDR3 DNA reads as TGTGCCAGCAGCTTAGGACTAGCGGGGGGGTCTAGCACAGATACGCAGTATTTT.